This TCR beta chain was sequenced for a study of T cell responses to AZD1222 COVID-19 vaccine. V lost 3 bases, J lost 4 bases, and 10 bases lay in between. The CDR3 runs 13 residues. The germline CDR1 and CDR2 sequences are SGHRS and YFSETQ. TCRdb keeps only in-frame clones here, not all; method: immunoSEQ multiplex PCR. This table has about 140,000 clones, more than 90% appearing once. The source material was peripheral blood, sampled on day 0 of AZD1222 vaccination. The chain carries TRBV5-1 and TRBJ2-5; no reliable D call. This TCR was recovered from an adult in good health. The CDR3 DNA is TGCGCCAGCAGCTGGGCCTCCCGAGAGACCCAGTACTTC. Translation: CASSWASRETQYF.